These 30 T cell receptor beta chains came from one sample sequenced in a study of T cell responses to AZD1222 COVID-19 vaccine. The data were produced by immunoSEQ multiplex PCR, yet TCRdb's version contains in-frame clones alone and is incomplete. The data show some 100,000 clones, approximately 87% seen once. The sample in question was peripheral blood, obtained 28 days after the second AZD1222 dose. Receptors were obtained from an adult who received the AZD1222 COVID-19 vaccine.

V is TRBV27 and J is TRBJ2-2; TRBD2 matches at 9 bases. Per the germline V gene, CDR1 is MNHEY and CDR2 is SMNVEV (reference sequence). This CDR3 has 17 residues. The V segment lost 2 bases and the J segment 7 bases; nucleotides outside the gene matches: 11. CDR3 bases: TGTGCCAGCAGTTTAGTTGCGGTAGCGGGAGATCTCGGGGAGCTGTTTTTT. Translation: CASSLVAVAGDLGELFF.

The count of this clone is one. The genes are TRBV12-3 or TRBV12-4 and TRBJ2-7; perhaps TRBD1 as D (5 bases). The ends were cut back, 5 bases at V and 0 bases at J, with 8 bases in the middle. The CDR3 is 13 residues long. CDR3 DNA: TGTGCCAGCAGTCAGGGTAGCTCCTACGAGCAGTACTTC. Translating it yields CASSQGSSYEQYF.

This chain links TRBV19 with TRBJ2-1; the match to TRBD2 covers 10 bases. CDR1 is LNHDA, CDR2 SQIVND, per germline (reference sequence). After removal of 5 bases from V and 7 bases from J, the junction contained 2 bases not matched to a gene. The CDR3 sequence is 13 residues long. CDR3 in DNA: TGTGCCAGTAGTCTACTAGCGGGAAATGAGCAGTTCTTC. This gives the protein CASSLLAGNEQFF.

This clone was seen only once. The V gene is TRBV19, the J gene TRBJ1-5; 7 bases align to TRBD1. This CDR3 has 19 residues. V lost 7 bases and J lost 5; bases outside the gene matches: 23. Germline values: CDR1 LNHDA, CDR2 SQIVND (reference sequence). The CDR3 DNA sequence: TGTGCCAGTAAGGCGACCGGACAGGTGGATCTCTTCGGGTATCAGCCCCAGCATTTT. Its protein product is CASKATGQVDLFGYQPQHF.

The chain has TRBV28 and TRBJ2-7; unclear D gene. Between the trimmed V and J ends, which lost 10 bases and 9 bases, there was a span of 22 bases. This CDR3 comprises 13 residues. Germline lookup yields CDR1 MDHEN and CDR2 SYDVKM. The CDR3 sequence: CATDVYPTARQYF. CDR3 DNA sequence: TGTGCCACCGATGTTTACCCGACGGCTCGGCAGTACTTC.

This clone was picked up a small number of times. This rearrangement joins TRBV7-8 to TRBJ2-1, with 9 positions matching TRBD2. V was clipped by 6 bases and J by 0 bases; unmatched bases: 3. Per germline, CDR1 SGHVS and CDR2 FQNEAQ. The CDR3 spans 15 residues. The CDR3 nucleotides are TGTGCCAGCAGGAGTAGCGGGAGCTCCTACAATGAGCAGTTCTTC. Amino acids: CASRSSGSSYNEQFF.

The genes are TRBV7-2 and TRBJ1-1, with D maybe TRBD1 (6 bases). Trimming stripped 5 bases from V and 7 bases from J, with 14 bases between. This CDR3 contains 13 residues. Germline CDR1 and CDR2: SGHTA and FQGNSA. The CDR3 reads CASSRFEQGEAFF. CDR3 coding DNA: TGTGCCAGCAGCCGGTTCGAACAGGGTGAAGCTTTCTTT.

V and J are TRBV18 and TRBJ1-2; D unresolved. Germline-derived CDR1 and CDR2 are KGHSH and LQKENI. This CDR3 has 14 amino acids. With 6 bases removed from V and 4 bases from J, the gap between germline ends came to 15 bases. The CDR3 loop is CASSPLGISYGYTF. The CDR3 DNA follows: TGTGCCAGCTCCCCTTTAGGGATCTCCTATGGCTACACCTTC.

This chain joins TRBV9 and TRBJ1-2, with TRBD1 matching 8 bases. The CDR3 is 16 amino acids. The germline gives CDR1 SGDLS, CDR2 YYNGEE. V lost 4 bases to trimming and J lost 5 bases; unmatched junction nucleotides: 13. CDR3 in DNA: TGTGCCAGCAGCACTCACGACAGGGGATTGGGGTATGGCTACACCTTC. It translates to CASSTHDRGLGYGYTF.

This clone was counted a single time. This chain connects TRBV2 to TRBJ1-1, with TRBD1 matching 10 bases. Germline V gene lookup returns CDR1 SNHLY and CDR2 FYNNEI. With 6 bases clipped from V and 0 bases from J, the junction kept 7 bases outside the gene matches. The CDR3 extends over 16 amino acids. Here the CDR3 DNA reads TGTGCCAGCAGGGGGACAGGGGCGAACTTGAACACTGAAGCTTTCTTT. Protein: CASRGTGANLNTEAFF.

The chain employs TRBV19 and TRBJ1-6; 9 positions agree with TRBD1. In germline, CDR1 is LNHDA, CDR2 SQIVND (reference sequence). There are 14 residues in the CDR3. V lost 7 bases, J lost 10 bases, and 8 bases stayed unmatched. The CDR3 coding sequence is TGTGCCAGTACCGATGGGACAGGGCGATCACCCCTCCACTTT. Its protein product is CASTDGTGRSPLHF.

Relative to its sample, this clone is medium-sized (0.01 to 0.1%). The chain has TRBV9 and TRBJ1-2; 9 nucleotides line up with TRBD1. Germline V gives CDR1 SGDLS, CDR2 YYNGEE. The CDR3 length is 16 residues. Trimming took 4 bases from V and 4 from J; bases not matched to a gene: 11. The CDR3 bases are TGTGCCAGCAGCAAAACCGGGACAGGGAGACTCTATGGCTACACCTTC. Its translation is CASSKTGTGRLYGYTF. Based on the CDR3 plus reference TRBV9 and TRBJ1-2, the full variable domain is DSGVTQTPKHLITATGQRVTLRCSPRSGDLSVYWYQQSLDQGLQFLIQYYNGEERAKGNILERFSAQQFPDLHSELNLSSLELGDSALYFCASSKTGTGRLYGYTFGSGTRLTVV.

This chain uses TRBV19 with TRBJ1-3; D is undetermined. The V end was cut by 8 bases, the J end by 0 bases, with 8 bases between. CDR1 and CDR2 from the germline V gene are LNHDA and SQIVND (reference sequence). This CDR3 spans 13 amino acids. In DNA form, the CDR3 reads TGTGCCAGTTGGACTGTCTCTGGAAACACCATATATTTT. This gives the protein CASWTVSGNTIYF.

This clone was seen a handful of times. The rearrangement uses TRBV29-1 and TRBJ1-2; a possible D gene is TRBD1 (5 bases). CDR3 length equals 14 residues. Per the germline V gene, CDR1 is SQVTM and CDR2 is ANQGSEA. Trimming pared 6 bases from V and 3 bases from J, leaving 17 bases between. The DNA for the CDR3 is TGCAGCGTGCCTGGGATATTGGGACACTATGGCTACACCTTC. This encodes CSVPGILGHYGYTF.

This clone was detected only once. This chain connects TRBV6-1 to TRBJ1-2; 10 nucleotides line up with TRBD1. The CDR3 contains 15 residues. Germline loops: CDR1 MNHNS, CDR2 SASEGT. Trimming cost V 3 bases and J 3 bases; bases outside gene matches: 4. CDR3 protein: CASSETGQGYYGYTF. The CDR3 DNA reads as TGTGCCAGCAGTGAGACGGGACAGGGGTACTATGGCTACACCTTC.

V usage is TRBV2 and J usage is TRBJ1-1; TRBD1 agrees at 8 bases. This CDR3 contains 14 residues. From germline, CDR1 is SNHLY and CDR2 FYNNEI. V dropped 9 bases and J dropped 5; count of bases not matched to a gene: 11. For the CDR3, the DNA is TGTGCCAGTCCTATCCGGGACAGGAGAACTGAAGCTTTCTTT. Translated, it gives CASPIRDRRTEAFF.

This chain links TRBV6-5 with TRBJ1-1; D is unclear. CDR3 length: 14 residues. Trimming stripped 7 bases from V and 0 bases from J, with 12 bases between. The germline gives CDR1 MNHEY, CDR2 SVGAGI. In nucleotides, the CDR3 is TGTGCCAGCACCTTGCAGACGGTGAACACTGAAGCTTTCTTT. This codes for CASTLQTVNTEAFF.

The chain couples TRBV12-3 or TRBV12-4 to TRBJ2-7; no reliable D call. Trimming stripped 6 bases from V and 3 bases from J, with 12 bases between. The CDR3 extends over 13 amino acids. CDR3 residues: CASSPPGFYEQYF. CDR3 coding DNA: TGTGCCAGCAGCCCCCCCGGGTTCTACGAGCAGTACTTC.

The chain recombines TRBV5-3 with TRBJ2-3; D gene ambiguous. TRBV5-3 is identified as an open reading frame with a role that is uncertain. The ends were cut back, 0 bases at V and 4 bases at J, with 9 bases in the middle. The CDR3 length is 14 residues. The CDR3: CARSLVGSPDTQYF. In DNA, the CDR3 is TGTGCCAGAAGCTTGGTGGGTAGTCCAGATACGCAGTATTTT.

Here the CDR3 reads CASTDSVNTEAFF. In DNA, the CDR3 is TGTGCCAGCACGGACAGTGTGAACACTGAAGCTTTCTTT. This chain joins TRBV6-5 and TRBJ1-1, with D possibly TRBD1 on 6 matching bases. Trimming stripped 7 bases from V and 0 bases from J, with 9 bases between. The CDR3 is 13 amino acids. Per the germline V gene, CDR1 is MNHEY and CDR2 is SVGAGI.

This clone was seen just once. This chain uses TRBV28 with TRBJ2-2; the D call may be TRBD1 or TRBD2 (5 bases each). Trimming removed 3 bases at V and 7 bases at J, with 15 bases between. The CDR3 runs 15 residues. Per the germline V gene, CDR1 is MDHEN and CDR2 is SYDVKM. The CDR3 loop reads CASSLVPREFGELFF. As DNA, the CDR3 is TGTGCCAGCAGTTTGGTTCCCAGGGAGTTCGGGGAGCTGTTTTTT.

The V and J genes are TRBV19 and TRBJ1-1; no clear D gene. The CDR3 extends over 12 amino acids. Germline V gene lookup returns CDR1 LNHDA and CDR2 SQIVND (reference sequence). The V and J ends lost 8 bases and 0 bases respectively, with 7 bases between them. CDR3 sequence reads: CASGRLNTEAFF. DNA of the CDR3: TGTGCCAGTGGGAGGTTGAACACTGAAGCTTTCTTT.

A few counts support this clone. The sample contains more than one DNA sequence encoding this CDR3. The chain combines TRBV29-1 with TRBJ1-5; D gene uncertain. Trimming pared 6 bases from V and 1 base from J, leaving 7 bases between. CDR3 length: 12 amino acids. Germline CDR1 reads SQVTM; CDR2 reads ANQGSEA. This chain's CDR3 is CSVGGSNQPQHF. CDR3 bases: TGCAGCGTAGGTGGGAGCAATCAGCCCCAGCATTTT.

The V call is TRBV7-8, the J call TRBJ2-7; 9 nucleotides align to TRBD2. Trimming took 5 bases from V and 4 from J; bases not matched to a gene: 9. CDR1 SGHVS and CDR2 FQNEAQ come from the germline V gene. CDR3 size: 15 residues. In DNA, the CDR3 is TGTGCCAGCAGCGCCGGGGCGGGAGGGCCTTACGAGCAGTACTTC. It encodes CASSAGAGGPYEQYF.

The gene calls are TRBV7-2 and TRBJ1-6, with TRBD1 matching 7 bases. The CDR3 extends over 19 amino acids. Per germline, CDR1 SGHTA and CDR2 FQGNSA. V gave up 5 bases and J gave up 5 bases; unmatched junction bases: 18. The CDR3 sequence is CASSQPTGSGRFDNSPLHF. The CDR3 DNA sequence: TGTGCCAGCAGCCAACCGACAGGGTCCGGGCGGTTCGATAATTCACCCCTCCACTTT.

The chain recombines TRBV19 with TRBJ2-1, with 8 positions matching TRBD2. Trimming cost V 0 bases and J 8 bases; bases outside gene matches: 12. Germline V gene lookup returns CDR1 LNHDA and CDR2 SQIVND (reference sequence). The CDR3 runs 17 residues. CDR3 protein: CASSIDNIAGKADEQFF. CDR3 coding DNA: TGTGCCAGTAGTATAGACAACATAGCGGGAAAGGCGGATGAGCAGTTCTTC.

The chain has TRBV7-2 and TRBJ2-7, with 14 bases matching TRBD2. V lost 2 bases, J lost 7 bases, and 13 bases stayed unmatched. Germline V gene sequence: CDR1 SGHTA, CDR2 FQGNSA. The CDR3 length is 18 residues. The CDR3: CASSLRPPGLAGAGEQYF. The CDR3, as DNA: TGTGCCAGCAGCTTAAGACCGCCGGGACTAGCGGGGGCGGGGGAGCAGTACTTC.

The V gene is TRBV15, the J gene TRBJ1-5, with TRBD1 as a possible D gene (6 bases). The CDR3 loop spans 13 amino acids. Trimming left V 8 bases short and J 3 bases short, with 11 bases between. CDR1 LNHNV and CDR2 YYDKDF come from the germline V gene (reference sequence). CDR3 DNA: TGTGCCACCGGGGGGGCGCCCAATCAGCCCCAGCATTTT. Translation gives CATGGAPNQPQHF.

This clone appeared a single time. The chain joins TRBV19 to TRBJ1-5; D call uncertain. The CDR3 is made up of 15 amino acids. Germline CDR1 reads LNHDA; CDR2 reads SQIVND (reference sequence). V lost 5 bases and J 7 bases, leaving 18 bases between the germline ends. This CDR3 is CASSGFEGSRQPQHF. In DNA form, the CDR3 reads TGTGCCAGTAGTGGGTTCGAGGGAAGCAGGCAGCCCCAGCATTTT.

This sequence joins TRBV4-1 and TRBJ1-3; no clear D gene. V shed 0 bases and J shed 2 bases, with 5 bases lying between them. The germline CDR1 and CDR2 sequences are MGHRA and YSYEKL. CDR3 length: 14 residues. CDR3 nucleotide sequence: TGCGCCAGCAGCCAAGAAGAGGCTGGAAACACCATATATTTT. Translated: CASSQEEAGNTIYF.